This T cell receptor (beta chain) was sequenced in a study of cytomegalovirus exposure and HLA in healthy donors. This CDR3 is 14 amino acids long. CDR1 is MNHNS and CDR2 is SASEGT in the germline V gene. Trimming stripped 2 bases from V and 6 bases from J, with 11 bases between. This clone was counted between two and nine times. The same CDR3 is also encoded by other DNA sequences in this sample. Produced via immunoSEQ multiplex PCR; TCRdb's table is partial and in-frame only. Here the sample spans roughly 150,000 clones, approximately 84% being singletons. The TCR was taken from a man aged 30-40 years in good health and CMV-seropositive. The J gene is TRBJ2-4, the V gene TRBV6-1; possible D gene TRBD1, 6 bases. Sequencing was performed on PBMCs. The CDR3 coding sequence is TGTGCCAGCAGTGAAAGGGGGAAGGGAAACATTCAGTACTTC. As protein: CASSERGKGNIQYF.